These 13 T cell receptor beta chains were sequenced from one sample in a study of cytomegalovirus exposure and HLA in healthy donors. The PCR was carried out with 60 Vbeta primers and 13 Jbeta primers. Measured with immunoSEQ multiplex PCR; TCRdb has only the in-frame clones, and not every one. Of tens of thousands of clones in the sample, roughly 74% are singletons; the top ten hold roughly 1.4%. What was sequenced was PBMCs. These receptors were taken from a female donor in good health and CMV-seronegative.

This chain links TRBV30 with TRBJ1-6; TRBD1 aligns across 10 bases. Germline CDR1 is GTSNPN and CDR2 is SVGIG (reference sequence). The ends lost 4 bases at V and 5 bases at J; junction bases unmatched: 5. The CDR3 spans 15 residues. CDR3 sequence: CAWIRQGANNSPLHF. The CDR3 DNA reads as TGTGCCTGGATTCGACAGGGGGCCAATAATTCACCCCTCCACTTT.

This clone occurred a few times. V gene TRBV18 combines with J gene TRBJ1-4, with D uncertain. CDR1 and CDR2 from the germline V gene are KGHSH and LQKENI. The germline V and J ends were trimmed by 3 bases and 3 bases, with 5 bases remaining between them. The CDR3 totals 13 residues. CDR3 sequence reads: CASSPGSNEKLFF. CDR3 DNA: TGTGCCAGCTCACCGGGCTCTAATGAAAAACTGTTTTTT.

V gene TRBV15 combines with J gene TRBJ1-2; TRBD1 agrees at 8 bases. CDR1 is LNHNV and CDR2 is YYDKDF in the germline V gene (reference sequence). Trimming took 3 bases from V and 10 from J; bases not matched to a gene: 7. The CDR3 covers 13 residues. This CDR3 reads CATSSGQGGTYTF. In DNA, the CDR3 is TGTGCCACCAGCAGCGGACAGGGTGGTACCTACACCTTC.

The chain employs TRBV5-6 and TRBJ2-7; the match to TRBD1 covers 12 bases. The CDR3 is made up of 15 amino acids. From germline, CDR1 is SGHDT and CDR2 YYEEEE. Trimming at V came to 4 bases and at J to 2 bases, leaving 4 bases not matched to a gene. As DNA, the CDR3 is TGTGCCAGCAGCGGGGACAGGGGGCGACCCTACGAGCAGTACTTC. Protein sequence: CASSGDRGRPYEQYF.

This clone was counted a few times. This chain connects TRBV29-1 to TRBJ2-3, with D possibly matching TRBD2 (5 bases). CDR1 is SQVTM and CDR2 is ANQGSEA in the germline V gene. V dropped 5 bases and J dropped 0 bases, with 15 bases sitting between them. The length of the CDR3 is 15 residues. Written as DNA, the CDR3 is TGCAGCGTTTACTCGGTGGACTCTAGCACAGATACGCAGTATTTT. Encoded protein: CSVYSVDSSTDTQYF.

CDR3 sequence reads: CASSIGQDGYTF. Here the CDR3 DNA reads TGTGCCAGCAGCATAGGACAGGATGGCTACACCTTC. The chain joins TRBV7-2 to TRBJ1-2; 7 bases fit TRBD1. V was clipped by 5 bases and J by 6 bases; unmatched bases: 3. The CDR3 has 12 residues. CDR1 and CDR2 (germline): SGHTA, FQGNSA. Full variable domain (outside the CDR3, taken from reference TRBV7-2 and TRBJ1-2): GAGVSQSPSNKVTEKGKDVELRCDPISGHTALYWYRQSLGQGLEFLIYFQGNSAPDKSGLPSDRFSAERTGGSVSTLTIQRTQQEDSAVYLCASSIGQDGYTFGSGTRLTVV.

The CDR3, as DNA: TGTGCCAGCAGCTTATATGGGAGGTCGACCTACTACGAGCAGTACTTC. Encoded protein: CASSLYGRSTYYEQYF. The gene calls are TRBV13 and TRBJ2-7; tentative D call: TRBD2 (6 bases). V shed 2 bases and J shed 3 bases, with 17 bases lying between them. Germline loops: CDR1 PRHDT, CDR2 FYEKMQ (reference sequence). This CDR3 region has 16 residues.

This CDR3 is CASSPRAVQAEAFF. CDR3 bases: TGTGCCAGCTCACCCCGAGCGGTTCAGGCTGAAGCTTTCTTT. V usage is TRBV18 and J usage is TRBJ1-1; D is unclear. V gave up 3 bases and J gave up 6 bases, with 14 bases separating them. CDR1 and CDR2 (germline): KGHSH, LQKENI. This CDR3 has 14 residues.

This clone appeared a few times. The chain employs TRBV27 and TRBJ2-7, with a tentative D call TRBD1 (6 bases). CDR1 and CDR2 from the germline V gene are MNHEY and SMNVEV (reference sequence). Trimming shortened V by 5 bases and J by 0 bases, and 11 bases separated the two germline ends. The CDR3 contains 14 residues. The CDR3 coding sequence is TGTGCCAGCAGTCCCACAGGGCTCTCCTACGAGCAGTACTTC. It encodes CASSPTGLSYEQYF.

CDR3 sequence (DNA): TGTGCCAGCAGTATCTTACAGGGGGCTAGCAATCAGCCCCAGCATTTT. Encoded protein: CASSILQGASNQPQHF. The rearrangement uses TRBV2 and TRBJ1-5; 9 positions match TRBD1. J lost 0 bases, V lost 5 bases, and 5 bases had no gene match. This CDR3 has 16 amino acids. Per the germline V gene, CDR1 is SNHLY and CDR2 is FYNNEI.

The chain combines TRBV13 with TRBJ2-1; no definite D call. This CDR3 contains 15 residues. Germline V lookup: CDR1 PRHDT, CDR2 FYEKMQ (reference sequence). Trimming pared 1 base from V and 1 base from J, leaving 8 bases between. In DNA form, the CDR3 reads TGTGCCAGCAGCTTAGTAGCTGGATCCTACAATGAGCAGTTCTTC. Its translation is CASSLVAGSYNEQFF.

On this clone: At the DNA level, this CDR3 is encoded by other sequences in the same sample as well. The rearrangement links TRBV9 to TRBJ1-4; no reliable D call. The germline V and J ends were trimmed by 0 bases and 3 bases, with 9 bases remaining between them. This CDR3 contains 15 residues. Germline CDR1 reads SGDLS; CDR2 reads YYNGEE. CDR3 sequence: CASSVGPGSNEKLFF. CDR3 in DNA: TGTGCCAGCAGCGTAGGTCCGGGGTCTAATGAAAAACTGTTTTTT.

The rearrangement links TRBV19 to TRBJ2-1; D ambiguous. This CDR3 has 15 amino acids. Per germline, CDR1 LNHDA and CDR2 SQIVND (reference sequence). The V and J ends lost 3 bases and 1 base respectively, with 10 bases between them. The chain's CDR3 is CASSIWFGSYNEQFF. CDR3 nucleotide sequence: TGTGCCAGTAGTATCTGGTTCGGGTCCTACAATGAGCAGTTCTTC.